Below, 22 T cell receptor beta chains from the same sample are listed, as sequenced in a study of glioma-infiltrating T cells. TCR alpha and beta CDR3 regions were amplified from RNA using iRepertoire nested multiplex PCR. MiXCR was run by TCRdb on the multiplex PCR reads, yielding one entry per CDR3 protein. The sample shows under 150,000 distinct CDR3 sequences, approximately 24% of them seen only once. Source material: glioma tissue, nonneoplastic brain tissue, or PBMCs (not recorded which). The source is a human donor with low-grade glioma or glioblastoma, undergoing nonglioma brain surgery, or in good health (not recorded which).

This clonotype occurred a few times. The chain carries TRBV5-1 and TRBJ1-1, with 7 bases matching TRBD1. V trimming: 0 bases; J trimming: 7 bases; junction bases outside the gene matches: 0. The germline CDR1 and CDR2 sequences are SGHRS and YFSETQ. The CDR3 totals 12 residues. In nucleotides, the CDR3 is TGCGCCAGCAGCTTGGACAGGGGTGAAGCTTTCTTT. It is translated as CASSLDRGEAFF.

Ten or more counts support this clonotype. The CDR3 protein is CATNRDYNEQFF. As DNA, the CDR3 is TGTGCCACAAACCGGGACTACAATGAGCAGTTCTTC. The genes are TRBV15 and TRBJ2-1, with a weak D call TRBD2 (5 bases). This CDR3 is 12 amino acids long. V gave up 9 bases and J gave up 3 bases, with 9 bases separating them. Germline V gene sequence: CDR1 LNHNV, CDR2 YYDKDF (reference sequence).

This clonotype appeared a single time. This may be a read error, as it is one base from a much larger clone. This chain joins TRBV20-1 and TRBJ2-4; TRBD2 matches at 7 bases. The last part of the DNA fits TRBJ2-7 better; the J call may be wrong. The V gene's germline CDR1 is DFQATT and CDR2 SNEGSKA (reference sequence). This CDR3 has 12 residues. CDR3 bases: TGCAGCGTCAGCGGGGAATCCTACGAGCAGTACTTC. Translating gives CSVSGESYEQYF.

The CDR3 coding sequence is TGCGCCAGCAGCCAAGATAGGCAGTTAAATGAGCAGTTCTTC. This codes for CASSQDRQLNEQFF. The J gene is TRBJ2-1, the V gene TRBV4-1; D uncertain. CDR1 and CDR2 from the germline V gene are MGHRA and YSYEKL. This CDR3 spans 14 amino acids. The V and J ends lost 0 bases and 7 bases respectively, with 10 bases between them.

This clonotype was counted a few times. The chain has TRBV4-1 and TRBJ2-1; 10 nucleotides match TRBD2. The germline CDR1 and CDR2 sequences are MGHRA and YSYEKL. The length of the CDR3 is 15 residues. With V trimmed by 4 bases and J by 7 bases, 7 bases remained unmatched. CDR3 sequence (DNA): TGCGCCAGCAGCCCTTCTAGCGGGGGCCAGAATGAGCAGTTCTTC. Translating gives CASSPSSGGQNEQFF.

The chain links TRBV12-3 or TRBV12-4 to TRBJ2-7; TRBD1 might be the D (5 bases). V dropped 3 bases and J dropped 3 bases, with 9 bases sitting between them. The CDR3 covers 13 residues. The CDR3: CASSFGRVYEQYV. Here the CDR3 DNA reads TGTGCCAGCAGTTTCGGCAGGGTCTACGAGCAGTACGTC.

This clonotype was counted ten times or more. Here the CDR3 reads CSALTSEGIADTQYF. In nucleotides, the CDR3 is TGCAGTGCCCTGACTAGCGAGGGAATCGCAGATACGCAGTATTTT. The chain uses TRBV20-1 and TRBJ2-3; 8 bases line up with TRBD2. The CDR3 covers 15 residues. With V trimmed by 6 bases and J by 4 bases, 12 bases remained unmatched. Germline CDR1 is DFQATT and CDR2 is SNEGSKA (reference sequence).

The CDR3 is CASSPLARNTGELFF. CDR3 nucleotides: TGTGCCAGCAGTCCTCTAGCGCGGAACACCGGGGAGCTGTTTTTT. This sequence joins TRBV7-9 and TRBJ2-2; D may be TRBD2 (6 bases). CDR3 size: 15 residues. With 6 bases removed from V and 1 base from J, the gap between germline ends came to 12 bases. CDR1 and CDR2 from the germline V gene are SEHNR and FQNEAQ (reference sequence).

This clonotype turned up a few times. The chain has TRBV11-2 and TRBJ1-1; a weak D match, TRBD1 (5 bases). Deletions cut 4 bases from V and 1 base from J, with 22 bases between. This CDR3 has 18 residues. CDR1 is SGHAT and CDR2 is FQNNGV in the germline V gene. This chain's CDR3 is CASSSSGAGFGANTEAFF. DNA of the CDR3: TGTGCCAGCAGCTCAAGCGGGGCAGGGTTTGGGGCGAACACTGAAGCTTTCTTT.

This clonotype has a handful of counts. Given a much more abundant clone one base away, this may be a read error. This chain connects TRBV28 to TRBJ2-5; D remains unclear. Germline CDR1 reads MDHEN; CDR2 reads SYDVKM. The CDR3 loop spans 13 amino acids. Trimming pared 3 bases from V and 3 bases from J, leaving 8 bases between. The CDR3 spells CASSFPAEETQYF. The CDR3, as DNA: TGTGCCAGCAGTTTTCCAGCCGAAGAGACCCAGTACTTC.

This clonotype was seen repeatedly, ten times or more. V and J are TRBV24-1 and TRBJ2-3, with D tentatively TRBD2 (6 bases). Trimming cost V 0 bases and J 6 bases, with 9 bases left between them. The CDR3 loop spans 14 amino acids. The germline CDR1 and CDR2 sequences are KGHDR and SFDVKD. CDR3 protein: CATSDLWEDDTQYF. Here the CDR3 DNA reads TGTGCCACCAGTGATTTGTGGGAGGATGATACGCAGTATTTT.

This clonotype was detected a few times. The CDR3 sequence is CASSPAQGLGYQPQHF. CDR3 DNA sequence: TGCGCCAGCAGCCCGGCACAGGGACTAGGATATCAGCCCCAGCATTTT. This rearrangement joins TRBV4-1 to TRBJ1-5, with a weak D call TRBD1 (6 bases). The CDR3 extends over 16 amino acids. With 4 bases removed from V and 5 bases from J, the gap between germline ends came to 18 bases. The germline gives CDR1 MGHRA, CDR2 YSYEKL.

A note on this clonotype: A read error may produce the germline difference seen at one junction end. The rearrangement joins TRBV6-1 to TRBJ1-2; D gene uncertain. The CDR3 contains 12 residues. The germline V gene encodes CDR1 MNHNS and CDR2 SASEGT. CDR3 loop: CAISESGDGYTF. The CDR3, as DNA: TGTGCCATCAGTGAGTCAGGAGATGGCTACACCTTC.

The V call is TRBV6-1, the J call TRBJ2-3; TRBD2 agrees at 11 bases. V lost 6 bases, J lost 4 bases, and 15 bases stayed unmatched. This CDR3 spans 18 amino acids. Germline CDR1 is MNHNS and CDR2 is SASEGT. The CDR3 sequence: CASSTGTSGTLGADTQYF. CDR3 nucleotides: TGTGCCAGCAGCACCGGGACTAGCGGTACCCTTGGGGCAGATACGCAGTATTTT.

This clonotype was picked up one time. The genes are TRBV19 and TRBJ1-2, with TRBD1 as a possible D gene (6 bases). V was cut by 4 bases and J by 3 bases, with 12 bases left in between. The germline V gene has CDR1 LNHDA and CDR2 SQIVND (reference sequence). There are 14 residues in the CDR3. CDR3 amino acids: CASSRIGQHYGYTF. CDR3 DNA sequence: TGTGCCAGTAGTAGGATAGGACAGCACTATGGCTACACCTTC.

This sequence joins TRBV14 and TRBJ1-1; D unclear. V shed 1 base and J shed 5 bases, with 8 bases lying between them. The germline gives CDR1 SGHDN, CDR2 FVKESK. This CDR3 spans 13 amino acids. As DNA, the CDR3 is TGTGCCAGCAGCCAAGCTTTGTCGACTGAAGCTTTCTTT. It specifies CASSQALSTEAFF.

This sequence joins TRBV7-2 and TRBJ2-5; D is undetermined. V was clipped by 4 bases and J by 5 bases, with 14 bases between them. The CDR3 contains 14 residues. Germline V gene lookup returns CDR1 SGHTA and CDR2 FQGNSA. CDR3 amino acids: CASSSGGVSETQYF. CDR3 sequence (DNA): TGTGCCAGCAGCTCCGGCGGAGTCTCCGAGACCCAGTACTTC. The full variable domain, in which reference TRBV7-2 and TRBJ2-5 provide the parts outside the CDR3, is GAGVSQSPSNKVTEKGKDVELRCDPISGHTALYWYRQSLGQGLEFLIYFQGNSAPDKSGLPSDRFSAERTGGSVSTLTIQRTQQEDSAVYLCASSSGGVSETQYFGPGTRLLVL.

This sequence joins TRBV2 and TRBJ1-2, with 8 bases lining up with TRBD1. Losses at the gene ends were 9 bases for V and 4 bases for J; bases not matched to a gene: 4. Germline V lookup: CDR1 SNHLY, CDR2 FYNNEI. The CDR3 is 12 residues long. The CDR3 DNA follows: TGTGCCAGAGCAGGGGGCGGCTATGGCTACACCTTC. This codes for CARAGGGYGYTF.

This clonotype was seen more than once but under ten times. This sequence joins TRBV6-1 and TRBJ2-2; D might be TRBD1 (6 bases). V lost 6 bases and J 2 bases, leaving 7 bases between the germline ends. Germline lookup yields CDR1 MNHNS and CDR2 SASEGT. The CDR3 totals 13 residues. CDR3 in amino acids: CASRDSNTGELFF. For the CDR3, the DNA is TGTGCCAGCAGGGACAGTAACACCGGGGAGCTGTTTTTT.

The chain carries TRBV6-1 and TRBJ2-7; the D call may be TRBD1 or TRBD2 (5 bases each). CDR1 and CDR2 from the germline V gene are MNHNS and SASEGT. Deletions cut 1 base from V and 4 bases from J, with 14 bases between. CDR3 length: 15 amino acids. CDR3: CASSEVGTRRYEQYV. In DNA, the CDR3 is TGTGCCAGCAGTGAAGTGGGGACCCGACGTTACGAGCAGTACGTC.

This clonotype came up many times. The V gene is TRBV6-1, the J gene TRBJ2-7; D is unresolved. The germline V and J ends were trimmed by 6 bases and 0 bases, with 9 bases remaining between them. Germline V CDR1 and CDR2: MNHNS, SASEGT. CDR3 length: 13 amino acids. The CDR3 reads CASRSASSYEQYV. In DNA form, the CDR3 reads TGTGCCAGCAGATCAGCCAGCTCCTACGAGCAGTACGTC.

This clonotype was picked up many times. The chain links TRBV6-2 or TRBV6-3 to TRBJ2-3, with D uncertain. V lost 0 bases and J lost 6, with 4 bases in between. From germline, CDR1 is MNHEY and CDR2 SVGEGT. The CDR3 length is 12 residues. The chain's CDR3 is CASSYSPDTQYF. CDR3 in DNA: TGTGCCAGCAGTTACTCGCCGGATACGCAGTATTTT.